This TCR beta chain appears in the sequencing data of a study of T cell repertoires in cytomegalovirus infection (dated by TCRdb to the late 2010s). At the level of the whole study: Because public TCR beta signatures pointed to carriage of CMV infection together with the matching HLA type, the HLA type of each donor mattered for the analysis. Overall study outcomes, separate from this receptor: Cumulative frequency of public TCR beta family members discriminated carriers of CMV infection plus the relevant HLA type in this cohort and an independent 352-donor cohort. The ex vivo response was dominated by HLA-C-restricted CMV-specific TCR beta clonotypes, which also provided the single most frequent clonotype in two of eight donors.

Sequencing was performed on an Illumina HiSeq 1500. TCRdb itself trimmed the public reads at Q25 with fastp, ran MiXCR and retained productive beta chains. Entries that share a CDR3 protein sequence are merged under the most common genes and DNA. Here the sample has hundreds of thousands of distinct CDR3 sequences; over 15% occur a single time. 7.5% to 9% of the sample is in the top ten clones. According to the germline V gene, CDR1 reads MDHEN and CDR2 reads SYDVKM. The CDR3, cysteine through phenylalanine, is 14 amino acids long. CDR3 DNA only is kept here, 42 bases in frame from base 1. Clipping removes 4 bases from V and 6 bases from J, with 5 as the unmatched junction base count. There are a few counts of this clonotype. This clone's antigen is unknown. Base-call qualities are not available, and no considerably larger clone is one nucleotide away.

Sequencing used PBMCs. The chain links TRBV28 with TRBJ1-5; a stretch of 8 junction bases matches TRBD1. This clonotype was obtained from a human donor in good health (CMV status not recorded). Some clones in this sample may be carry-over from other donors' samples. At the DNA level, the sequence is TGTGCCAGCAGTTGGACAGGGATTCTTCAGCCCCAGCATTTT. Its translation reads: CASSWTGILQPQHF.